One and the same sample provided the 2 T cell receptor beta chains below, sequenced in a study of T cell responses to AZD1222 COVID-19 vaccine. The assay was immunoSEQ multiplex PCR, and TCRdb's table has in-frame clones only and misses some. The profile shows 120,000 or so clones, 90% of them singletons. The sample in question was peripheral blood, obtained on day 0 of AZD1222 vaccination. These receptors were taken from an adult in good health.

This sequence joins TRBV7-9 and TRBJ2-3; D remains ambiguous. Trimming shortened V by 1 base and J by 4 bases, and 15 bases separated the two germline ends. From germline, CDR1 is SEHNR and CDR2 FQNEAQ (reference sequence). The CDR3 length is 16 residues. The CDR3 bases are TGTGCCAGCAGCTTAGACGCGAAAATCCGTGCAGATACGCAGTATTTT. Translated, it gives CASSLDAKIRADTQYF.

The rearrangement links TRBV30 to TRBJ2-2, with no clear D. The V end lost 0 bases, the J end lost 7 bases, and 6 bases lay between the germline ends. The CDR3 loop spans 12 amino acids. The germline CDR1 and CDR2 sequences are GTSNPN and SVGIG (reference sequence). The DNA for the CDR3 is TGTGCCTGGAGTGTATTGGTCGGGGAGCTGTTTTTT. Its translation is CAWSVLVGELFF.